Below, one T cell receptor beta chain is given with its context. The antigen remains undetermined. This sample was included in a study of shared clonotypes between healthy human individuals. Study conclusions and caveats: It was only blood that was sampled, and tissue repertoires likely differ.

Clones were sequenced by immunoSEQ multiplex PCR, and TCRdb holds only the in-frame ones, with some missing. Among just over 2,000,000 clones listed, 85% to 95% were seen once. Germline trimming cut 5 bases from V and 9 bases from J; bases unmatched to any gene: 14. Germline V gives CDR1 SGHTA, CDR2 FQGNSA. The CDR3 covers 15 residues. The sequence came from a young man in good health. The rearrangement joins TRBV7-2 to TRBJ1-2; 8 bases agree with TRBD1. Sequencing was performed on naive CD4+ T cells sorted from blood. Subset denoted: CD45RA+ positively selected. The chain's CDR3 is CASSQLTGALGRYTF. In DNA, the CDR3 is TGTGCCAGCAGCCAGCTGACAGGGGCCCTCGGGCGCTACACCTTC.